Given below is one T cell receptor (beta chain) in context. The entry originates in a study of glioma-infiltrating T cells. Germline CDR1 is SGHTA and CDR2 is FQGNSA. Trimming removed 1 base at V and 1 base at J, with 11 bases between. This CDR3 contains 15 residues. Amplification of TCR alpha and beta CDR3 regions from RNA used iRepertoire nested multiplex PCR. MiXCR, run by TCRdb on the multiplex PCR reads, gives a single entry per CDR3 protein. The table lists about 130,000 distinct CDR3 sequences, approximately 24% of them singletons, with 27% in the top ten. V usage is TRBV7-2 and J usage is TRBJ2-7; D is uncertain. The origin of this receptor is a human donor with low-grade glioma or glioblastoma, undergoing nonglioma brain surgery, or in good health (not recorded which). The sequencing sample was made of glioma tissue, nonneoplastic brain tissue, or PBMCs (not recorded which). This chain's CDR3 is CASSLGPLESYEQYV. CDR3 DNA sequence: TGTGCCAGCAGCTTAGGACCCTTGGAGTCCTACGAGCAGTACGTC.